This TCR beta chain originates from a study of T cells in Graves' hyperthyroidism and ophthalmopathy. Many counts were recorded for this clonotype. What was amplified from RNA transcripts were TCR beta CDR3 regions. HTBI primers were the set used in a first-round RT-PCR of the TCR CDR3. TCRdb ran MiXCR on the multiplex PCR reads and lists one entry per CDR3 protein. The data contain around 440,000 distinct CDR3 sequences, around a sixth of them singletons. Looked up from germline, CDR1 is KGHSH and CDR2 is LQKENI. The CDR3 has 13 residues. The V end was cut by 8 bases, the J end by 5 bases, with 12 bases between.

The chain combines TRBV18 with TRBJ2-2, with D perhaps TRBD1 or TRBD2 (5 bases each). The source of this sequence is a woman younger than 35 with Graves' hyperthyroidism. The source material was blood. Here the CDR3 reads CASSPGGTGELFF. Here the CDR3 DNA reads TGTGCCAGCAGTCCTGGGGGAACCGGGGAGCTGTTTTTT.